This record covers a single T cell receptor beta chain. Its specific antigen is unknown. No base quality values were provided; no much bigger clone lies one nucleotide off. The entry originates in a study of cytomegalovirus exposure and HLA in healthy donors listed by TCRdb under 2017. Broadly, across the study: An earlier analysis of some 500 of the donors reported 276 Gb of sequence data and 100 million to 140 million unique TCR beta sequences from about 179 million T cells. Donor age, sex, ethnicity and CMV serostatus were compiled together with the repertoire data. In addition to the first cohort of 650 to 800 subjects, a separate validation cohort of approximately 130 different subjects was used. Of the roughly 400 genotyped donors, about 80% fell in the genetic ancestry cluster associated with self-reported Caucasian donors. In a later genetic analysis, genome-wide SNP genotypes for about 65% of the roughly 670 donors were used, and that subset was treated as a discovery cohort. An earlier analysis of nearly 600 of the donors applied high-throughput TCR beta sequencing to assess whether each TCR beta V gene segment acted as functional or pseudogenic. The study combined high-throughput TCR immunosequencing, statistical association of individual TCRs with disease status, and machine learning to predict cytomegalovirus infection status. HLA typing included class I and class II loci at four-digit resolution. The number of typed donors differed by locus: about 620-640 for A, B, C, DRB1 and DQB1; 500 to 550 for DQA1; 606 for DPA1; and around 470 for DPB1. The study profiled the T cell repertoires of some 610 subjects by immunosequencing and related them to cytomegalovirus serostatus. The study was designed to test whether signatures of past pathogen exposure could be identified by cataloging public T cell receptors. Every repertoire in the discovery cohort had been generated on one and the same sequencing platform. In a later analysis, previously published TCR beta repertoires from some 640 donors were re-analyzed and high-resolution HLA genotyping was added so that TCR occurrence patterns could be studied. An early release covering roughly 580 HLA-typed donors comprised about 310 gigabases of sequencing data and 65 million to 100 million unique TCR sequences. In the later analysis, no new phenotypic data were used to find candidate immune exposures; instead, reliance was placed on TCR beta sequences and their occurrence across donors. Roughly 5 DR-DQ haplotypes were handled as single units for association and clustering, since linkage in the cohort was strong. Across 300 to 500 genotyped donors of the cohort, an average of about 200,000 unique TCR beta nucleotide sequences per donor were sequenced, and roughly 20% of those sequences were non-productive.

Receptor amplification or capture employed the immunoSEQ multiplex PCR assay. A mixture of 60 forward primers for TCR Vbeta segments and 13 reverse primers for TCR Jbeta segments was used in the multiplex PCR. Amplification of the CDR3 region of rearranged TCR beta genes was performed with a multiplex PCR assay on genomic DNA. The amplified TCR beta libraries were sequenced on the Illumina HiSeq System as 87-base-pair reads. In the authors' own workflow: A later analysis counted tens of millions of unique TCR beta chains across the 666 repertoires, and 10 million to 12 million of these chains were shared by at least two donors. Raw reads were error-corrected and collapsed into unique sequences by a nearest-neighbor algorithm in which closely related sequences were merged to remove PCR and sequencing errors. To assign V, D and J gene segments, CDR3 sequences were aligned to IMGT reference sequences. For a sequence to be retained, a match of at least six nucleotides to both a V gene segment and a J gene segment was required. Rearrangements were called productive when the CDR3 lacked stop codons and stayed in frame with V and J; all others were non-productive. CDR3 was defined by IMGT convention, running from the second conserved V-encoded cysteine to the conserved J-encoded phenylalanine. Sequences without an unambiguous match to a single V gene segment were excluded from the earlier analysis of a few hundred of the donors. In an earlier analysis of 587 of the donors, a V segment was called functional when productive rearrangements were above 56.7%, and segregating when the standard deviation between donors exceeded 5%. A statistical classification framework was developed to diagnose cytomegalovirus status using the catalog of TCR beta chain sequences. In a later analysis, TCR nucleotide sequences were compared against IMGT/GENE-DB human TR gene sequences so that V and J genes could be assigned. The TCRdist pipeline was used in a later analysis to assign CDR3 sequences and most-parsimonious VDJ recombination scenarios. In a later analysis, every TCR beta chain was defined by the combination of its CDR3 amino acid sequence and its V-gene family, and reads without a unique V-gene family were dropped. As a way to deal with suspected cross-contamination and a sequencing artifact, a later analysis dropped hundreds of nucleotide sequences that were highly shared and had low generation probability. In a later analysis, a clonal expansion index was calculated for each public chain from normalized within-repertoire ranks of inferred template counts. In a later analysis, generation probabilities were computed using a VDJ recombination model fitted to out-of-frame rearrangements, and the results were checked against IGoR. A later analysis scored TCR-TCR, TCR-HLA and TCR-CMV co-occurrence with hypergeometric tests, applying a repertoire-size bias correction to TCR pairs. To estimate false discovery rates, a later analysis permuted the HLA or CMV assignments 20 times. In a later analysis, co-occurring TCRs were grouped using DBSCAN, with TCRdist sequence similarity added in when clustering inside HLA-allele-positive subsets. For co-occurrence clustering, repertoires with fewer than 30,000 or more than 120,000 public chains were excluded, along with about five repertoires with anomalous nucleotide sharing. Imported from immuneACCESS, the table was reduced by TCRdb to in-frame sequences with V and J called. These copies leave out some clones; in studies compared against another copy, an unresolved V gene accounts for under half, and the cause of the remainder is not known. Clonal size and the V and J genes are those of that table, whereas D and trimming came from the DNA. Recorded for this sample are about 120,000 clones; roughly 69% of them occurred a single time. The ten largest clones take up just over 8% of the sample.

The cohort comprised approximately 700 healthy bone marrow donors. At the time of sampling, every cohort member was nominally healthy, though immune exposures that went unrecorded were likely present. The donor was CMV seropositive and was included in the group of about 290 seropositive cohort members. Every donor gave a peripheral blood sample, and the peripheral blood mononuclear cells from that sample were used for TCR beta sequencing. The Qiagen DNeasy Blood Extraction Kit was used to extract genomic DNA from the blood cell samples. V and J are trimmed by 3 bases and 4 bases, and the gene matches miss 4 bases of the junction. The CDR3 goes from the cysteine to the phenylalanine over 15 residues. The CDR3 DNA has 45 bases and is translated from base 1. The germline V gene sets CDR1 to MNHNS and CDR2 to SASEGT. General conclusions and limits of the study: In a later analysis, some 18,000 TCR beta sequences were associated with specific HLA alleles at a false discovery rate of 0.05. It was suggested by the authors that the approach could potentially be generalized to other disease states and immunological phenotypes. A cluster of highly shared sequence variants was judged likely to represent a technical artifact of the sequencing pipeline. The earlier analysis of about 600 of the donors excluded roughly 17 rarely observed V segments, including chromosome 9 orphons, because counts were too low. According to a later genetic analysis, donors in an Asian-associated ancestry cluster had fewer N-insertions in productive TCRs than the approximately 630-donor mean. A later analysis found that TCR association rates varied across HLA loci, with DRB1 alleles showing the most associated TCRs and HLA-C alleles the fewest. Immune exposure information for the cohort was limited to CMV serostatus. A further reported finding was that TCR beta sequences accurately predicted the HLA-A and HLA-B alleles for most subjects in the first cohort. In a later analysis, HLA-associated TCR beta chains showed more clonal expansion and lower generation probabilities than non-associated chains that were equally common. According to a later analysis, most CMV-associated TCR beta chains appeared to be HLA-restricted, and the HLA associations seemed to be driven largely by CMV exposure. A later genetic analysis associated a missense DCLRE1C variant with V-gene and J-gene trimming of TCR beta chains, and an independent cohort replicated the association. When HLA alleles, especially DR and DQ, strongly co-occurred, TCR associations were difficult to assign to individual alleles. The classifier was reported to diagnose cytomegalovirus status with high specificity and sensitivity in both the original cohort and the validation cohort. Presence/absence analyses assumed roughly uniform sequencing depth across donors, an assumption that may not hold. Some IMGT-functional V segments, including TRBV6-2 and TRBV6-3, could not be told apart with the 87-base-pair reads, so those segments were excluded. The study gave a list of roughly 150 TCR beta chains associated with cytomegalovirus. Linkage disequilibrium might explain the correlated functional status among segregating V segments, but an unknown experimental factor could not be ruled out. Several of the top co-occurrence clusters appeared to be linked to parvovirus B19, influenza, CMV and Epstein-Barr virus, according to a later analysis. HLA typing was unavailable for some donors at each locus, so association tests used only the typed subset. The cohort was sequenced for TCR beta chains only, and without alpha or paired-chain data the features that could be detected were limited. Most TCR sequences were seen in very few donors, while some public TCRs were found in many individuals. Broadly in line with IMGT annotations, most TCR beta V segments showed up in productive rearrangements about 90% or about 30% of the time in an earlier analysis of a few hundred of the donors. A few of the identified cytomegalovirus-associated TCR beta chains were confirmed in vitro to be specific for cytomegalovirus antigens.

The rearrangement joined TRBV6-1 to TRBJ2-3, with 10 bases matching TRBD1. This TCR was sampled from a middle-aged woman in good health and CMV-seropositive. The sample taken for sequencing was PBMCs. The DNA reads TGTGCCAGCAGTGACACCGGGACAGGGGCAGATACGCAGTATTTT. Translation gives CASSDTGTGADTQYF.